The clone carrying this TCR beta chain has a handful of counts. Sample-barcoded 5' priming and a J-beta primer mix drove a second PCR of about 6 to 12 cycles. MiXCR, run by TCRdb on the 5' RACE reads, gives a single entry per CDR3 protein. The data hold approximately 760,000 distinct CDR3 sequences, with about 25% observed a single time. The data derive from a study of blood T cells in healthy people across ages. Trimming took off 7 bases at V and 7 bases at J, with 19 bases between the two ends. CDR3 size: 14 residues. Germline CDR1 is SGHTA and CDR2 is FQGNSA. A further study also used this sample, focusing on T cells of mothers and their children.

V and J are TRBV7-2 and TRBJ2-5, with TRBD2 as a possible D gene (6 bases). This TCR was sampled from a boy between 10 and 17 years old in good health. Sequencing was performed on blood. The CDR3 reads CASTSLGGLLTQYF. The CDR3 DNA sequence: TGTGCCAGCACCTCCTTGGGAGGCCTTTTGACCCAGTACTTC. Full variable domain (remainder filled in from reference TRBV7-2 and TRBJ2-5): GAGVSQSPSNKVTEKGKDVELRCDPISGHTALYWYRQSLGQGLEFLIYFQGNSAPDKSGLPSDRFSAERTGGSVSTLTIQRTQQEDSAVYLCASTSLGGLLTQYFGPGTRLLVL.